A single sample gave rise to the 6 T cell receptor beta chains below, sequenced in a study of T cells expressing NK-cell markers. From the 5' RACE reads, TCRdb lists one entry per CDR3 protein and no DNA. This sample's table has 150,000 to 180,000 distinct CDR3 sequences. Sequenced material: blood T cells: a sorted CD56 or NKG2C T cell subset, CD4+ or CD8+ T cells, or bulk PBMC T cells (not recorded which). The receptor set was obtained from a woman between 50 and 59 years old in good health.

The rearrangement joins TRBV4-1 to TRBJ2-1; the TRBD2 assignment by TCRdb is unverifiable without DNA. CDR1 and CDR2 from the germline V gene are MGHRA and YSYEKL. The CDR3 extends over 14 amino acids. This CDR3 is CASSQWEGPNEQFF.

This chain links TRBV11-2 with TRBJ2-1; TCRdb reports TRBD2, a call that lacks DNA to check it against. In germline, CDR1 is SGHAT, CDR2 FQNNGV. The CDR3 spans 16 residues. The CDR3 is CASSPSREGLYNEQFF.

V gene TRBV10-3 combines with J gene TRBJ1-4; TCRdb's D call of TRBD1 is untestable without DNA. Germline V gives CDR1 ENHRY, CDR2 SYGVKD. The CDR3 contains 15 residues. The CDR3 region is CAIYRGFETNEKLFF.

The chain joins TRBV13 to TRBJ1-2; no DNA is available, so the TRBD1 call from TCRdb remains unchecked. Germline V gene sequence: CDR1 PRHDT, CDR2 FYEKMQ (reference sequence). This CDR3 region has 14 residues. CDR3 loop: CASNFRGTNYGYTF.

The rearrangement links TRBV7-6 to TRBJ2-1; the D call from TCRdb, TRBD2, cannot be confirmed without DNA. The CDR3 length is 13 residues. Germline V gene data show CDR1 as SGHVS and CDR2 as FNYEAQ. The chain's CDR3 is CASQTSGTDEQFF. The entire variable domain, with the rest obtained from reference TRBV7-6 and TRBJ2-1, is as follows: GAGVSQSPRYKVTKRGQDVALRCDPISGHVSLYWYRQALGQGPEFLTYFNYEAQQDKSGLPNDRFSAERPEGSISTLTIQRTEQRDSAMYRCASQTSGTDEQFFGPGTRLTVL.

The chain recombines TRBV28 with TRBJ2-1; without DNA, the TCRdb call of TRBD2 cannot be checked. The CDR3 spans 14 residues. Germline lookup yields CDR1 MDHEN and CDR2 SYDVKM. CDR3 residues: CASSQSGGSNEQFF. Using reference TRBV28 and TRBJ2-1 for the parts outside the CDR3, the full variable domain is DVKVTQSSRYLVKRTGEKVFLECVQDMDHENMFWYRQDPGLGLRLIYFSYDVKMKEKGDIPEGYSVSREKKERFSLILESASTNQTSMYLCASSQSGGSNEQFFGPGTRLTVL.